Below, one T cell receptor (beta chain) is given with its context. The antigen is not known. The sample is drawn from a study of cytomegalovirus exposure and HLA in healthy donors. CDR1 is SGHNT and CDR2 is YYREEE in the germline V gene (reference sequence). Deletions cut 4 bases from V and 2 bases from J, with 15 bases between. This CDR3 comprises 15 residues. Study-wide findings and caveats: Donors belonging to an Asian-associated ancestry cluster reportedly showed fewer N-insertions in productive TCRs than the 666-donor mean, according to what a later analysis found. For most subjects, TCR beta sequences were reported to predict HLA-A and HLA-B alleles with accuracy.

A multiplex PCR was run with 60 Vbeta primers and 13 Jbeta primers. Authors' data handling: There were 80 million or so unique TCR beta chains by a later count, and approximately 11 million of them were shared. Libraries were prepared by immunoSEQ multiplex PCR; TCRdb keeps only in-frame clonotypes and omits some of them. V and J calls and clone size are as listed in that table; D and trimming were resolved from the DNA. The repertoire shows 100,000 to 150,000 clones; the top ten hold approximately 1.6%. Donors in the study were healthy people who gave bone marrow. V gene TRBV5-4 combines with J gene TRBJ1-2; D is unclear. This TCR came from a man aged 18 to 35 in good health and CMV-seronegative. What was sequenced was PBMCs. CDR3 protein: CASSPGREGNYGYTF. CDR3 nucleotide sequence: TGTGCCAGCAGCCCCGGTAGGGAGGGCAACTATGGCTACACCTTC.